The 18 T cell receptor beta chains below were found in one sample sequenced in a study of T cell responses to AZD1222 COVID-19 vaccine. Using immunoSEQ multiplex PCR, the repertoire was profiled, and TCRdb retains in-frame clones only, with some absent. There are fewer than 200,000 clones in the sample; 90% occur only once, and 5% to 7.5% lies in the top ten. The starting material was peripheral blood, obtained on day 0 of AZD1222 vaccination. These receptors came from an adult in good health.

The chain employs TRBV6-1 and TRBJ2-3, with 7 bases lining up with TRBD2. The junction had 3 bases not matched to a gene; V was cut back by 6 bases and J by 0 bases. CDR3 length: 14 amino acids. Germline lookup yields CDR1 MNHNS and CDR2 SASEGT. The CDR3 region is CASSRGGSTDTQYF. In DNA form, the CDR3 reads TGTGCCAGCAGCCGCGGGGGAAGCACAGATACGCAGTATTTT.

This clone was counted a single time. The genes are TRBV18 and TRBJ1-1, with TRBD1 matching 7 bases. The CDR3 sequence is 15 residues long. Germline CDR1 KGHSH, CDR2 LQKENI. The trim removed 1 base at V and 2 bases at J, leaving 4 bases unmatched. CDR3 coding DNA: TGTGCCAGCTCACCACAGGGGGCGGTAAACACTGAAGCTTTCTTT. This codes for CASSPQGAVNTEAFF.

This clone has only one observation. In DNA form, the CDR3 reads TGTGCCAGCAGCTTCTGGAAAGAAGAGACCCAGTACTTC. It encodes CASSFWKEETQYF. V usage is TRBV5-5 and J usage is TRBJ2-5, with D unclear. The V gene's germline CDR1 is SGHKS and CDR2 YYEKEE (reference sequence). V was shortened by 2 bases and J by 3 bases, with 8 bases between the two germline ends. The CDR3 has 13 amino acids. Using reference TRBV5-5 and TRBJ2-5 for the parts outside the CDR3, the full variable domain is DAGVTQSPTHLIKTRGQQVTLRCSPISGHKSVSWYQQVLGQGPQFIFQYYEKEERGRGNFPDRFSARQFPNYSSELNVNALLLGDSALYLCASSFWKEETQYFGPGTRLLVL.

This clone was counted a single time. The chain couples TRBV24-1 to TRBJ2-7, with 13 bases matching TRBD2. Per the germline V gene, CDR1 is KGHDR and CDR2 is SFDVKD. This CDR3 spans 17 amino acids. V lost 0 bases and J lost 2; bases outside the gene matches: 3. The CDR3 DNA follows: TGTGCCACCAGTGATTTGCCCACTAGCGGGGGGGCCTACGAGCAGTACTTC. This sequence encodes CATSDLPTSGGAYEQYF.

The chain uses TRBV5-1 and TRBJ2-7, with a weak D call TRBD1 (6 bases). This CDR3 has 15 residues. V dropped 0 bases and J dropped 7 bases, with 17 bases sitting between them. Germline V CDR1 and CDR2: SGHRS, YFSETQ. CDR3 loop: CASSLVGQRYGEQYF. CDR3 sequence (DNA): TGCGCCAGCAGCTTGGTCGGACAGCGTTATGGAGAGCAGTACTTC.

The CDR3 spells CASTSKGGLRNSPLHF. CDR3 nucleotide sequence: TGTGCCAGCACCTCGAAGGGGGGGCTTCGTAATTCACCCCTCCACTTT. This chain joins TRBV28 and TRBJ1-6, with D tentatively TRBD1 (6 bases). There are 16 residues in the CDR3. The germline V gene encodes CDR1 MDHEN and CDR2 SYDVKM. V dropped 7 bases and J dropped 6 bases, with 19 bases sitting between them.

J is TRBJ1-2 and V is TRBV27; 7 positions agree with TRBD1. Unmatched junction bases numbered 8, after V lost 5 bases and J lost 2 bases. CDR1 and CDR2 from the germline V gene are MNHEY and SMNVEV (reference sequence). This CDR3 contains 15 residues. For the CDR3, the DNA is TGTGCCAGCAGTCCACGGCGGGGACAGAACTATGGCTACACCTTC. Amino acid sequence: CASSPRRGQNYGYTF.

The gene calls are TRBV20-1 and TRBJ2-7; no reliable D call. V was shortened by 2 bases and J by 7 bases, with 9 bases between the two germline ends. Germline V lookup: CDR1 DFQATT, CDR2 SNEGSKA (reference sequence). The CDR3 sequence is 11 residues long. The CDR3 here is CSARLSAEQYF. DNA for the CDR3: TGCAGTGCTAGATTGTCGGCGGAGCAGTACTTC.

This clone has a handful of counts. The chain is built from TRBV4-1 and TRBJ2-5; D is possibly TRBD2 (5 bases). Germline V gene sequence: CDR1 MGHRA, CDR2 YSYEKL. CDR3 length equals 13 residues. Deletions cut 4 bases from V and 5 bases from J, with 11 bases between. The CDR3 nucleotides read TGCGCCAGCAGCCCGAGCGGAAGTGAGACCCAGTACTTC. Translated: CASSPSGSETQYF.

The rearrangement joins TRBV27 to TRBJ1-6, with D unclear. The CDR3 is made up of 12 amino acids. CDR1 and CDR2 from the germline V gene are MNHEY and SMNVEV (reference sequence). V lost 5 bases and J lost 15, with 14 bases in between. CDR3 nucleotide sequence: TGTGCCAGCAGTACGAGTAGGAAGGACCTCCACTTT. This gives the protein CASSTSRKDLHF.

This clone was picked up one time. V gene TRBV10-3 combines with J gene TRBJ2-3, with a possible D match to TRBD2 (7 bases). The CDR3 sequence is 13 residues long. Germline loops: CDR1 ENHRY, CDR2 SYGVKD. Between the trimmed V and J ends, which lost 11 bases and 1 base, there was a span of 13 bases. CDR3 amino acids: CAVRGAGTDTQYF. In nucleotides, the CDR3 is TGTGCCGTCCGGGGGGCGGGCACAGATACGCAGTATTTT.

This sequence joins TRBV6-1 and TRBJ1-5; no firm D call. This CDR3 spans 13 amino acids. From germline, CDR1 is MNHNS and CDR2 SASEGT. The V end was cut by 2 bases, the J end by 4 bases, with 6 bases between. The CDR3 DNA sequence: TGTGCCAGCAGTGAACAACAAAATCAGCCCCAGCATTTT. Translated: CASSEQQNQPQHF.

The chain is built from TRBV12-3 or TRBV12-4 and TRBJ1-3; no firm D call. The V and J ends lost 7 bases and 0 bases respectively, with 7 bases between them. The CDR3 is 13 amino acids. Written as DNA, the CDR3 is TGTGCCAGCATCTTACACTCTGGAAACACCATATATTTT. This translates into CASILHSGNTIYF.

The chain recombines TRBV28 with TRBJ2-2; TRBD2 matches 10 bases. Germline values: CDR1 MDHEN, CDR2 SYDVKM. With 11 bases clipped from V and 6 bases from J, the junction kept 12 bases outside the gene matches. This CDR3 is 15 amino acids long. CDR3 DNA sequence: TGTGCCGTTCGAGGGAGCGGGGGGGCCTCCGGGGAGCTGTTTTTT. Its protein is CAVRGSGGASGELFF. Combining the CDR3 with reference TRBV28 and TRBJ2-2 gives the whole variable domain DVKVTQSSRYLVKRTGEKVFLECVQDMDHENMFWYRQDPGLGLRLIYFSYDVKMKEKGDIPEGYSVSREKKERFSLILESASTNQTSMYLCAVRGSGGASGELFFGEGSRLTVL.

This clone has only one observation. The genes are TRBV27 and TRBJ2-5; TRBD1 or TRBD2 may be the D gene (5 bases each). The length of the CDR3 is 11 residues. In germline, CDR1 is MNHEY, CDR2 SMNVEV (reference sequence). Trimming stripped 6 bases from V and 7 bases from J, with 9 bases between. CDR3 bases: TGTGCCAGCAGCCGGGGCGGGACCCAGTACTTC. As protein: CASSRGGTQYF.

The V gene is TRBV30, the J gene TRBJ1-1; 7 nucleotides match TRBD1. The germline V gene has CDR1 GTSNPN and CDR2 SVGIG (reference sequence). V was pared by 2 bases and J by 1 base, with 4 bases of the junction left unmatched. This CDR3 comprises 14 residues. The CDR3 reads CAWSSGTANTEAFF. The CDR3 DNA follows: TGTGCCTGGAGTTCAGGGACAGCGAACACTGAAGCTTTCTTT.

V gene TRBV24-1 combines with J gene TRBJ1-1, with D maybe TRBD1 (5 bases). The CDR3 covers 15 residues. The germline V and J ends were trimmed by 2 bases and 1 base, with 10 bases remaining between them. The V gene's germline CDR1 is KGHDR and CDR2 SFDVKD. For the CDR3, the DNA is TGTGCCACCAGTGATTCTAAGCAGGGGAACACTGAAGCTTTCTTT. As protein: CATSDSKQGNTEAFF.

The V call is TRBV30, the J call TRBJ1-6; 12 nucleotides align to TRBD1. From germline, CDR1 is GTSNPN and CDR2 SVGIG (reference sequence). V shed 3 bases, J shed 6 bases, and the junction held 9 bases outside the gene matches. This CDR3 region has 17 residues. The CDR3 protein is CAWRGGTGGYVNSPLHF. CDR3 bases: TGTGCCTGGAGGGGAGGGACAGGGGGCTATGTTAATTCACCCCTCCACTTT.